The clone carrying this T cell receptor (beta chain) was detected only once. The antigen is not known. This sample stems from a study of Tregs in tolerant kidney transplant recipients. Study at large: The nonmyeloablative bone marrow transplants came from related graft donors, with transient mixed chimerism.

Whole-study results and caveats: Changing PCR primers prevented nucleotide comparison between some patients' samples.

TCRdb's table, derived via immunoSEQ multiplex PCR, lists solely in-frame clones and lacks some. Seen here are over 60,000 clones, 85% to 90% observed once, and the top ten hold more than 0.35%. Germline V CDR1 and CDR2: SGHRS, YFSETQ. V was trimmed by 1 base and J by 4 bases, leaving 17 bases between them. The CDR3 consists of 16 residues. Sequences were derived from CD4+ T cells from blood, sampled before the transplant. The source is a human donor who received a combined kidney and bone marrow transplant. This chain joins TRBV5-1 and TRBJ2-5; the D gene is possibly TRBD2 (6 bases). CDR3 region: CASSLNGGGRGETQYF. The CDR3, as DNA: TGCGCCAGCAGCTTGAATGGGGGAGGTAGGGGAGAGACCCAGTACTTC.